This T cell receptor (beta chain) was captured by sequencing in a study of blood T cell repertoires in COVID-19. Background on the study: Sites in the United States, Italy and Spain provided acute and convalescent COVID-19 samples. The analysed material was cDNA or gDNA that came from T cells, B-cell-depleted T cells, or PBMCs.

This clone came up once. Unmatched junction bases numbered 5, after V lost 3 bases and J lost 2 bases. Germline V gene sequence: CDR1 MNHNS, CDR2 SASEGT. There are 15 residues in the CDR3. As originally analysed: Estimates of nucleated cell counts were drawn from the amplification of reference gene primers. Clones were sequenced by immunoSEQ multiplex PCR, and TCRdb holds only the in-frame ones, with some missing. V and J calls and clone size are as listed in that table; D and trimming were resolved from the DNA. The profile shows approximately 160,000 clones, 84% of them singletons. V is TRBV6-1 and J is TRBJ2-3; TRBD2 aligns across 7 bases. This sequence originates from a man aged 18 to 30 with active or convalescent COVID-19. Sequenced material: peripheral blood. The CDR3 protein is CASSEMSGATDTQYF. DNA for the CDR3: TGTGCCAGCAGTGAGATGAGCGGGGCCACAGATACGCAGTATTTT.